A selection of T cell receptor beta chains follows, all from one sample in a study of blood T cell repertoires in COVID-19. Libraries were prepared by immunoSEQ multiplex PCR; TCRdb keeps only in-frame clonotypes and omits some of them. This sample has around 430,000 clones, with about 83% found just once. The sample was PBMCs or T cells enriched from blood (not recorded which). The receptor source for this set is a woman in her forties or fifties who had recovered from COVID-19. CDR3s include the opening cysteine and the closing phenylalanine or tryptophan. The D gene is left open where the match is weak. Some rows mark clone size as missing; the rest say once, few, many or name a class of expanded clone.

j_call clone_size v_call d_call cdr3_aa cdr3_nt
TRBJ1-3 NA TRBV7-9 NA CASSLSVAGKNTIYF TGTGCCAGCAGCTTAAGTGTAGCAGGGAAAAACACCATATATTTT
TRBJ1-6 NA TRBV6-5 NA CASSYRHNSPLHF TGTGCCAGCAGCTATAGACACAATTCACCCCTCCACTTT
TRBJ1-6 NA TRBV2 TRBD1 CASRLTGGGNSPLHF TGTGCCAGCAGACTGACAGGGGGCGGTAATTCACCCCTCCACTTT
TRBJ1-2 NA TRBV5-1 NA CASSLVQGGHYGYTF TGCGCCAGCAGCTTGGTTCAGGGCGGACACTATGGCTACACCTTC
TRBJ2-3 NA TRBV15 NA CATSTFGGDTQYF TGTGCCACCAGCACGTTCGGCGGGGATACGCAGTATTTT
TRBJ1-5 NA TRBV5-4 NA CASSLGRGLDQPQHF TGTGCCAGCAGCTTGGGGCGGGGCTTAGATCAGCCCCAGCATTTT
TRBJ2-1 once TRBV7-6 TRBD1 CASSLVDRAGEQFF TGTGCCAGCAGCTTAGTTGACAGGGCGGGTGAGCAGTTCTTC
TRBJ2-2 NA TRBV19 TRBD1 CASSGTGGTGELFF TGTGCCAGTAGTGGGACAGGGGGTACCGGGGAGCTGTTTTTT
TRBJ1-4 NA TRBV18 TRBD1 CASSLRQGPNEKLFF TGTGCCAGCTCACTCCGACAGGGTCCTAATGAAAAACTGTTTTTT
TRBJ1-1 NA TRBV11-2 TRBD1 CASSLSYSLPGQGYTEAFF TGTGCCAGCAGCCTTTCTTATAGCCTGCCGGGACAGGGGTACACTGAAGCTTTCTTT
TRBJ1-2 NA TRBV2 NA CASSEQGPDLYGYTF TGTGCCAGCAGTGAACAGGGCCCGGATCTTTATGGCTACACCTTC
TRBJ2-2 NA TRBV5-8 TRBD1 CASSQGDREDTGELFF TGTGCCAGCAGCCAAGGGGACAGGGAAGACACCGGGGAGCTGTTTTTT
TRBJ1-6 NA TRBV7-2 TRBD1 CASSSWTGGISSPLHF TGTGCCAGCAGCTCGTGGACAGGGGGCATTTCTTCACCCCTCCACTTT
TRBJ2-1 NA TRBV7-9 NA CASSLASPLNYNEQFF TGTGCCAGCAGCTTAGCGAGCCCCCTAAATTACAATGAGCAGTTCTTC
TRBJ1-3 NA TRBV30 TRBD1 CAWSRQGSGNTIYF TGTGCCTGGAGCCGACAGGGATCTGGAAACACCATATATTTT
TRBJ1-1 NA TRBV29-1 TRBD1 CSADRGPTEAFF TGCAGCGCTGACAGGGGCCCCACTGAAGCTTTCTTT
TRBJ2-6 NA TRBV29-1 NA CSVEAGANVLTF TGCAGCGTCGAGGCTGGGGCCAACGTCCTGACTTTC
TRBJ1-6 NA TRBV6-5 NA CASSYSRRQANSPLHF TGTGCCAGCAGTTACTCCCGAAGGCAAGCGAATTCACCCCTCCACTTT
TRBJ2-6 NA TRBV28 NA CASSFPRAPLAGANVLTF TGTGCCAGCAGTTTCCCCAGGGCTCCTCTCGCTGGGGCCAACGTCCTGACTTTC
TRBJ1-4 NA TRBV2 TRBD1 CASSELPTGTNEKLFF TGTGCCAGCAGTGAACTCCCGACAGGGACTAATGAAAAACTGTTTTTT
TRBJ2-5 NA TRBV7-2 TRBD1 CASSSWDSPVETQYF TGTGCCAGCAGCTCCTGGGACAGCCCCGTGGAGACCCAGTACTTC
TRBJ1-2 NA TRBV12-5 NA CASGLVVGGENGYTF TGTGCTAGTGGTTTGGTAGTCGGGGGTGAAAATGGCTACACCTTC
TRBJ1-2 NA TRBV28 NA CASRGQLGYYGYTF TGTGCCAGCAGGGGACAACTGGGGTACTATGGCTACACCTTC
TRBJ2-7 NA TRBV5-1 TRBD1 CASSSGQYSYEQYF TGCGCCAGCAGCTCGGGACAGTACTCCTACGAGCAGTACTTC
TRBJ1-2 NA TRBV5-6 NA CASSLVATFYGYTF TGTGCCAGCAGCTTGGTAGCCACCTTCTATGGCTACACCTTC
TRBJ2-7 NA TRBV4-1 TRBD2 CASSQALAGGTFEQYF TGCGCCAGCAGCCAAGCTCTAGCGGGGGGGACATTTGAGCAGTACTTC
TRBJ2-5 NA TRBV28 NA CASSPYRVAQETQYF TGTGCCAGCAGTCCCTACAGGGTGGCCCAAGAGACCCAGTACTTC
TRBJ2-7 NA TRBV18 TRBD2 CASSPPYGGSEYF TGTGCCAGCTCACCACCGTACGGGGGGTCAGAGTACTTC
TRBJ1-2 NA TRBV7-9 NA CASNPSWARQESTYGYTF TGTGCCAGCAACCCCAGTTGGGCCCGACAGGAGTCTACCTATGGCTACACCTTC
TRBJ2-2 NA TRBV29-1 NA CSVDGEPGELFF TGCAGCGTTGACGGGGAGCCCGGGGAGCTGTTTTTT
TRBJ2-1 NA TRBV10-3 NA CAISVTTDPYNEQFF TGTGCCATCAGTGTGACTACAGATCCCTACAATGAGCAGTTCTTC
TRBJ2-3 NA TRBV5-1 TRBD2 CASSPSGGYTDTQYF TGCGCCAGCAGCCCGTCCGGGGGGTACACAGATACGCAGTATTTT
TRBJ2-1 NA TRBV27 TRBD2 CASSFSPGLAGGGEQFF TGTGCCAGCAGTTTCAGCCCGGGACTAGCCGGGGGTGGTGAGCAGTTCTTC
TRBJ1-4 NA TRBV27 NA CASRKTGTSTNEKLFF TGTGCCAGCAGAAAAACCGGGACTTCAACTAATGAAAAACTGTTTTTT
TRBJ2-3 few TRBV7-3 NA CASGPGDTQYF TGTGCCAGCGGACCGGGGGATACGCAGTATTTT
TRBJ2-5 NA TRBV29-1 NA CSVEGQSMWETQYF TGCAGCGTTGAAGGACAGAGTATGTGGGAGACCCAGTACTTC
TRBJ2-1 NA TRBV27 NA CASSLAGANEQFF TGTGCCAGCAGTTTGGCGGGGGCGAATGAGCAGTTCTTC
TRBJ1-1 NA TRBV11-2 NA CASSLTTNTEAFF TGTGCCAGCAGCCTGACGACTAACACTGAAGCTTTCTTT
TRBJ2-3 NA TRBV15 TRBD2 CATGAGVTDTQYF TGTGCCACCGGGGCGGGGGTTACAGATACGCAGTATTTT
TRBJ2-7 NA TRBV10-3 NA CAISDNYEQYF TGTGCCATCAGTGACAACTACGAGCAGTACTTC
TRBJ1-1 NA TRBV11-3 NA CASSGPVDTEAFF TGTGCCAGCAGCGGGCCCGTAGACACTGAAGCTTTCTTT
TRBJ2-7 NA TRBV15 NA CATSRDLSLGGPYEQYF TGTGCCACCAGCAGAGATCTAAGTTTGGGGGGACCCTACGAGCAGTACTTC
TRBJ1-2 NA TRBV10-3 NA CAISVTGANYGYTF TGTGCCATCAGTGTAACAGGAGCTAACTATGGCTACACCTTC
TRBJ1-1 NA TRBV27 NA CASSPLKGVNTEAFF TGTGCCAGCAGTCCCCTAAAGGGGGTTAACACTGAAGCTTTCTTT
TRBJ2-5 NA TRBV14 TRBD2 CASSQARLAETQYF TGTGCCAGCAGCCAAGCCCGACTAGCGGAGACCCAGTACTTC
TRBJ1-5 NA TRBV7-9 NA CASSLGGPNQPQHF TGTGCCAGCAGCTTAGGGGGGCCCAATCAGCCCCAGCATTTT
TRBJ2-5 NA TRBV13 NA CASSLKASHQETQYF TGTGCCAGCAGCTTAAAGGCTAGCCACCAAGAGACCCAGTACTTC
TRBJ1-4 NA TRBV28 NA CASSPTLGAAINEKLFF TGTGCCAGCAGTCCCACCCTTGGGGCAGCCATTAATGAAAAACTGTTTTTT
TRBJ1-6 NA TRBV16 NA CASSQSSLPGLYNSPLHF TGTGCCAGCAGCCAATCGTCCCTTCCAGGCCTCTATAATTCACCCCTCCACTTT
TRBJ1-3 NA TRBV2 TRBD1 CASRAGTGPWSSGNTIYF TGTGCCAGCAGGGCCGGGACAGGGCCTTGGAGCTCTGGAAACACCATATATTTT
TRBJ2-1 NA TRBV11-2 NA CASSSTGGPIIF TGTGCCAGCAGCTCTACCGGGGGGCCTATTATCTTC
TRBJ2-5 NA TRBV28 NA CASPLGENQETQYF TGTGCCAGCCCTCTGGGAGAGAACCAAGAGACCCAGTACTTC
TRBJ2-7 few TRBV7-9 TRBD1 CASSLTGDEQYF TGTGCCAGCAGCTTAACAGGGGACGAGCAGTACTTC
TRBJ2-2 NA TRBV28 TRBD1 CASSMTGTGNTGELFF TGTGCCAGCAGTATGACCGGGACAGGTAACACCGGGGAGCTGTTTTTT